A single sample is the source of the 23 T cell receptor beta chains below, sequenced in a study of patients and donors after allogeneic stem cell transplantation. TCRdb re-called the RT-PCR reads with MiXCR, one entry per CDR3 protein. The table includes approximately 8,800 distinct CDR3 sequences, 3.5% to 4.5% detected once. The specimen sequenced was blood, either unsorted or a sorted T cell fraction (not recorded which). These receptor sequences come from a human donor who was either an allogeneic HSCT recipient or a stem cell or donor lymphocyte infusion donor (not recorded which). It is not recorded whose cells these are; they may come from a transplant donor.

This clonotype counts as medium-sized. The genes are TRBV7-2 and TRBJ1-5; D possibly corresponds to TRBD1 (6 bases). Per germline, CDR1 SGHTA and CDR2 FQGNSA. Between the trimmed V and J ends, which lost 9 bases and 6 bases, there was a span of 12 bases. This CDR3 has 12 amino acids. CDR3 protein: CASGGLGQPQHF. The CDR3, as DNA: TGTGCCAGTGGGGGCCTCGGTCAGCCCCAGCATTTT.

Within the sample, this clonotype is medium-sized. The rearrangement links TRBV12-3 or TRBV12-4 to TRBJ1-1, with unresolved D. The V gene lost 3 bases and the J gene lost 11 bases, with 13 bases spanning the gap. The CDR3 runs to 12 residues. The CDR3 sequence: CASSFTRAEAFF. For the CDR3, the DNA is TGTGCCAGCAGTTTCACGCGGGCGGAGGCTTTCTTT.

The genes are TRBV12-3 or TRBV12-4 and TRBJ2-1; 11 nucleotides match TRBD2. The CDR3 consists of 14 residues. V lost 8 bases, J lost 10 bases, and 10 bases stayed unmatched. The CDR3 bases are TGTGCCAGCGGGGGGCTAGCGGGAGGTGGGGAGCAGTTCTTC. Amino acids: CASGGLAGGGEQFF.

This clonotype was seen many times. The chain has TRBV7-8 and TRBJ2-1; 10 nucleotides align to TRBD2. This CDR3 region has 18 residues. The V gene end was trimmed by 5 bases and the J gene end by 3 bases; junction bases not matched to a gene: 13. CDR1 is SGHVS and CDR2 is FQNEAQ in the germline V gene. The CDR3, as DNA: TGTGCCAGCAGCCGTATTCACCAGCGGGAGGGCATCTACAATGAGCAGTTCTTC. Its protein is CASSRIHQREGIYNEQFF. Variable domain in full (rest from reference TRBV7-8 and TRBJ2-1): GAGVSQSPRYKVAKRGQDVALRCDPISGHVSLFWYQQALGQGPEFLTYFQNEAQLDKSGLPSDRFFAERPEGSVSTLKIQRTQQEDSAVYLCASSRIHQREGIYNEQFFGPGTRLTVL.

This clonotype was seen many times. The chain carries TRBV29-1 and TRBJ2-7, with 7 bases matching TRBD1. CDR1 SQVTM and CDR2 ANQGSEA come from the germline V gene. J was trimmed by 2 bases and V by 1 base; bases with no gene match: 5. CDR3 length equals 14 residues. CDR3 in amino acids: CSVEAGTVPYEQYF. The CDR3 DNA is TGCAGCGTTGAAGCCGGGACAGTGCCCTACGAGCAGTACTTC.

Only a few counts were recorded for this clonotype. The chain couples TRBV6-2 or TRBV6-3 to TRBJ2-7; 10 bases are shared with TRBD2. Unmatched junction bases numbered 7, after V lost 0 bases and J lost 2 bases. This CDR3 is 17 amino acids long. Germline loops: CDR1 MNHEY, CDR2 SVGEGT. This CDR3 is CASSYSTGTSVAYEQYF. For the CDR3, the DNA is TGTGCCAGCAGTTACTCCACCGGGACTAGCGTAGCCTACGAGCAGTACTTC.

This clonotype has ten or more counts. The chain is built from TRBV3-1 and TRBJ2-5; D might be TRBD2 (6 bases). V was pared by 1 base and J by 7 bases, with 10 bases between. From germline, CDR1 is LGHDT and CDR2 YNNKEL (reference sequence). The CDR3 extends over 13 amino acids. The CDR3, as DNA: TGTGCCAGCAGCCAAGCCGGGGGAGGGACCCAGTACTTC. Its protein is CASSQAGGGTQYF.

This clonotype was picked up many times. The chain has TRBV4-3 and TRBJ2-1; unclear D gene. The CDR3 has 12 amino acids. From germline, CDR1 is LGHNA and CDR2 YSLEER. Trimming shortened V by 0 bases and J by 11 bases, and 8 bases separated the two germline ends. The CDR3 sequence: CASSQDRTKQFF. The CDR3 DNA reads as TGCGCCAGCAGCCAAGATCGAACTAAGCAGTTCTTC.

As for this clonotype: This sequence is one base from a far larger clone and is likely a read error. The gene calls are TRBV24-1 and TRBJ2-7; 8 bases align to TRBD2. Unmatched junction bases numbered 9, after V lost 8 bases and J lost 7 bases. The CDR3 length is 13 residues. Germline V CDR1 and CDR2: KGHDR, SFDVKD. The CDR3 sequence: CATTSGSYNEQYF. CDR3 sequence (DNA): TGTGCCACCACTAGCGGGTCCTACAATGAGCAGTACTTC.

Within the sample, this clonotype is medium-sized. The V call is TRBV7-9, the J call TRBJ2-1, with D perhaps matching TRBD2 (5 bases). CDR3 size: 12 residues. Trimming removed 2 bases from V and 9 bases from J, with 8 bases in between. Germline V lookup: CDR1 SEHNR, CDR2 FQNEAQ (reference sequence). The DNA of the CDR3 is TGTGCCAGCAGCTTAAAAGGGAGTGAGCAGTTCTTC. Translation: CASSLKGSEQFF.

This clonotype rates as medium-sized. V is TRBV9 and J is TRBJ1-6; possibly TRBD1 for D (6 bases). This CDR3 has 15 residues. Trimming cost V 0 bases and J 6 bases, with 10 bases left between them. Germline values: CDR1 SGDLS, CDR2 YYNGEE. For the CDR3, the DNA is TGTGCCAGCAGCGTAGGAGGGGGAAGTAATTCACCCCTCCACTTT. It yields the protein CASSVGGGSNSPLHF.

By share, this clonotype ranks as medium-sized (0.01 to 0.1%). The CDR3 region is CSARVAGGQHEQYF. DNA for the CDR3: TGCAGTGCTAGAGTCGCGGGAGGGCAACACGAGCAGTACTTC. V and J are TRBV20-1 and TRBJ2-7, with TRBD2 identical over 9 bases. V was clipped by 1 base and J by 5 bases; unmatched bases: 6. The CDR3 is 14 amino acids. Germline CDR1 and CDR2: DFQATT and SNEGSKA (reference sequence).

The table lists this clonotype with many counts. The chain employs TRBV7-9 and TRBJ2-7; 8 bases align to TRBD1. CDR3 length equals 16 residues. Germline values: CDR1 SEHNR, CDR2 FQNEAQ (reference sequence). J lost 3 bases, V lost 4 bases, and 11 bases had no gene match. The CDR3 sequence: CASSYPPGQGVYEQYF. As DNA, the CDR3 is TGTGCCAGCAGCTACCCACCAGGACAGGGTGTCTACGAGCAGTACTTC.

The sample holds many counts of this clonotype. This chain links TRBV4-3 with TRBJ2-7, with D perhaps being TRBD1 or TRBD2 (5 bases each). The CDR3 consists of 15 residues. Between the trimmed V and J ends, which lost 1 base and 5 bases, there was a span of 15 bases. Per the germline V gene, CDR1 is LGHNA and CDR2 is YSLEER. The CDR3 sequence: CASSQVEAGTHEQYF. CDR3 sequence (DNA): TGCGCCAGCAGCCAAGTAGAAGCAGGGACCCACGAGCAGTACTTC.

This clonotype was observed many times. The J gene is TRBJ2-7, the V gene TRBV19; TRBD1 is a possible D gene (6 bases). There are 14 residues in the CDR3. Germline CDR1 reads LNHDA; CDR2 reads SQIVND (reference sequence). Trimming removed 1 base from V and 3 bases from J, with 10 bases in between. The CDR3 coding sequence is TGTGCCAGTAGTATAGTCCCGGACAGCTACGAGCAGTACTTC. Its translation: CASSIVPDSYEQYF.

The table lists this clonotype with many counts. This rearrangement joins TRBV5-5 to TRBJ2-3, with a possible D match to TRBD2 (6 bases). This CDR3 region has 14 residues. The germline CDR1 and CDR2 sequences are SGHKS and YYEKEE (reference sequence). Trimming took 4 bases from V and 2 from J, leaving 11 bases between them. CDR3 bases: TGTGCCAGCAGCCGGGGACTGTCCACAGATACGCAGTATTTT. Its protein product is CASSRGLSTDTQYF.

In its sample, this clonotype ranks as medium-sized. The chain joins TRBV10-3 to TRBJ1-1; the D is unclear. CDR1 ENHRY and CDR2 SYGVKD come from the germline V gene. V lost 7 bases to trimming and J lost 4 bases, with 13 bases between them. This CDR3 is built from 13 residues. DNA for the CDR3: TGTGCCATCAACGAGGATCCGAGCACTGAAGCTTTCTTT. It encodes CAINEDPSTEAFF.

This chain links TRBV6-4 with TRBJ2-3; no clear D. CDR3 length equals 13 residues. The germline V and J ends were trimmed by 0 bases and 5 bases, with 6 bases remaining between them. CDR1 and CDR2 (germline): MRHNA, SNTAGT. The CDR3 region has the DNA TGTGCCAGCAGTGACTCCGAGGAAGATACGCAGTATTTT. Encoded protein: CASSDSEEDTQYF.

This clonotype was detected ten times or more. CDR3 nucleotide sequence: TGTGCCAGCAGTGATCCTCTCGGCCGCACAGATACGCAGTATTTT. This translates into CASSDPLGRTDTQYF. The chain joins TRBV2 to TRBJ2-3; D call uncertain. V lost 3 bases to trimming and J lost 1 base, with 11 bases between them. The germline CDR1 and CDR2 sequences are SNHLY and FYNNEI. There are 15 residues in the CDR3.

This clonotype was seen ten or more times. The chain uses TRBV10-3 and TRBJ2-1; TRBD1 matches at 10 bases. The V gene's germline CDR1 is ENHRY and CDR2 SYGVKD. The V segment lost 8 bases and the J segment 6 bases; nucleotides outside the gene matches: 4. The CDR3 loop spans 13 amino acids. The CDR3 is CAIGTGAVNEQFF. Here the CDR3 DNA reads TGTGCCATCGGGACAGGGGCCGTCAATGAGCAGTTCTTC.

This clonotype rates as large. The chain joins TRBV4-2 to TRBJ2-7; D may be TRBD2 (5 bases). Deletions cut 0 bases from V and 8 bases from J, with 14 bases between. CDR1 is LGHNA, CDR2 YNFKEQ, per germline. The CDR3 totals 14 residues. CDR3 coding DNA: TGTGCCAGCAGCCAAGATAGTCGGGAAGGCAAGCAGTACTTC. It is translated as CASSQDSREGKQYF.

The sample holds many counts of this clonotype. V usage is TRBV11-2 and J usage is TRBJ2-5, with D uncertain. Trimming pared 3 bases from V and 1 base from J, leaving 6 bases between. Germline V gene sequence: CDR1 SGHAT, CDR2 FQNNGV. The CDR3 contains 13 residues. The CDR3 bases are TGTGCCAGCAGCTTCGGCAGCCAAGAGACCCAGTACTTC. Translation: CASSFGSQETQYF.

This clonotype was picked up many times. The chain links TRBV5-1 to TRBJ1-1, with D hard to call. V lost 0 bases, J lost 7 bases, and 10 bases lay in between. The germline V gene has CDR1 SGHRS and CDR2 YFSETQ. The CDR3 spans 13 residues. The CDR3: CASSLVLGDEAFF. CDR3 DNA: TGCGCCAGCAGCTTGGTTCTGGGAGATGAAGCTTTCTTT.